The 22 T cell receptor beta chains reported below all come from one sample, sequenced in a study of cytomegalovirus exposure and HLA in healthy donors. Libraries were prepared by immunoSEQ multiplex PCR; TCRdb keeps only in-frame clonotypes and omits some of them. The table has 260,000 or so clones, around 90% seen once. The source material was PBMCs. The receptors originated from a woman in her twenties or thirties in good health and CMV-seronegative.

The rearrangement joins TRBV7-9 to TRBJ2-2; D is perhaps TRBD1 or TRBD2 (6 bases each). V was pared by 4 bases and J by 8 bases, with 11 bases between. CDR1 SEHNR and CDR2 FQNEAQ come from the germline V gene (reference sequence). The CDR3 loop spans 13 amino acids. The chain's CDR3 is CASSYGGPGELFF. Here the CDR3 DNA reads TGTGCCAGCAGCTATGGGGGGCCGGGGGAGCTGTTTTTT. Complete variable domain (other parts from reference TRBV7-9 and TRBJ2-2): DTGVSQNPRHKITKRGQNVTFRCDPISEHNRLYWYRQTLGQGPEFLTYFQNEAQLEKSRLLSDRFSAERPKGSFSTLEIQRTEQGDSAMYLCASSYGGPGELFFGEGSRLTVL.

The chain employs TRBV11-3 and TRBJ2-7; weak D call: TRBD2 (6 bases). V was trimmed by 1 base and J by 6 bases, leaving 7 bases between them. Germline-derived CDR1 and CDR2 are SGHNT and YENEEA. The CDR3 consists of 12 residues. CDR3 loop: CASSLGLGEQYF. CDR3 DNA: TGTGCCAGCAGCTTAGGACTAGGCGAGCAGTACTTC. Together with reference TRBV11-3 and TRBJ2-7, the CDR3 gives the full variable domain: EAGVVQSPRYKIIEKKQPVAFWCNPISGHNTLYWYLQNLGQGPELLIRYENEEAVDDSQLPKDRFSAERLKGVDSTLKIQPAELGDSAVYLCASSLGLGEQYFGPGTRLTVT.

In this sample, this clone turned up once. The chain joins TRBV6-6 to TRBJ2-7; maybe TRBD1 (7 bases). The germline CDR1 and CDR2 sequences are MNHNY and SVGAGI (reference sequence). V lost 0 bases to trimming and J lost 6 bases, with 12 bases between them. This CDR3 is built from 14 residues. CDR3: CASSYSEGAGEQYF. The CDR3 nucleotides read TGTGCCAGCAGTTACTCGGAGGGGGCTGGCGAGCAGTACTTC.

V gene TRBV7-2 combines with J gene TRBJ2-7; D remains ambiguous. Germline V gene lookup returns CDR1 SGHTA and CDR2 FQGNSA. Between the trimmed V and J ends, which lost 0 bases and 8 bases, there was a span of 8 bases. CDR3 length: 12 residues. The CDR3 here is CASSLAMGKQYF. The CDR3, as DNA: TGTGCCAGCAGCTTAGCTATGGGTAAGCAGTACTTC.

This clone occurred once. This chain connects TRBV19 to TRBJ2-7, with 11 bases matching TRBD2. Germline loops: CDR1 LNHDA, CDR2 SQIVND (reference sequence). V was clipped by 5 bases and J by 6 bases; unmatched bases: 27. The CDR3 has 21 amino acids. CDR3 loop: CASSSRIGIPDVLAGEGEQYF. The CDR3 nucleotides read TGTGCCAGTAGTTCCAGGATAGGGATACCAGACGTACTAGCGGGAGAAGGCGAGCAGTACTTC.

This clone was seen only once. J is TRBJ1-2 and V is TRBV27; a weak D match, TRBD1 (5 bases). The germline V and J ends were trimmed by 4 bases and 4 bases, with 16 bases remaining between them. Germline CDR1 and CDR2: MNHEY and SMNVEV (reference sequence). This CDR3 comprises 15 residues. Here the CDR3 reads CASSSGRMGLYGYTF. CDR3 in DNA: TGTGCCAGCAGTTCCGGCAGGATGGGGCTCTATGGCTACACCTTC.

The chain is built from TRBV6-1 and TRBJ2-7; 8 bases align to TRBD1. The CDR3 is 14 amino acids. V trimming: 4 bases; J trimming: 0 bases; junction bases outside the gene matches: 2. Germline V gene data show CDR1 as MNHNS and CDR2 as SASEGT. As DNA, the CDR3 is TGTGCCAGCAGTGTGGGACAGGTCTCCTACGAGCAGTACTTC. This sequence encodes CASSVGQVSYEQYF.

This chain uses TRBV7-2 with TRBJ2-7; D gene uncertain. The CDR3 covers 13 residues. CDR1 and CDR2 (germline): SGHTA, FQGNSA. Deletions cut 2 bases from V and 3 bases from J, with 8 bases between. CDR3 sequence reads: CASSLTLDYEQYF. DNA for the CDR3: TGTGCCAGCAGCTTAACTCTTGACTACGAGCAGTACTTC.

The chain is built from TRBV7-6 and TRBJ2-6; 8 nucleotides agree with TRBD1. The length of the CDR3 is 18 residues. V lost 3 bases and J lost 0; bases outside the gene matches: 7. Germline V gene data show CDR1 as SGHVS and CDR2 as FNYEAQ. Here the CDR3 reads CASSLYQGAISGANVLTF. The DNA for the CDR3 is TGTGCCAGCAGCTTGTATCAGGGGGCAATCTCTGGGGCCAACGTCCTGACTTTC.

V gene TRBV4-1 combines with J gene TRBJ1-2, with 10 bases that match TRBD1. The CDR3 contains 15 residues. CDR1 is MGHRA and CDR2 is YSYEKL in the germline V gene. Trimming took 2 bases from V and 6 from J; bases not matched to a gene: 6. This CDR3 reads CASSQITTGGNGYTF. CDR3 DNA sequence: TGCGCCAGCAGCCAAATTACGACAGGGGGCAATGGCTACACCTTC.

This rearrangement joins TRBV12-1 to TRBJ2-7; the table names TRBD1, a call not compared with the DNA. TRBV12-1 is a listed pseudogene. The CDR3 extends over 20 amino acids. CDR3 bases: TGTGCCAGCAGCCGATTCTCCGGGACAGGGGGTTACCAGAGCTCCTACGAGCAGTACTTC. This sequence encodes CASSRFSGTGGYQSSYEQYF.

The chain couples TRBV5-1 to TRBJ2-4, with 7 bases fitting TRBD1. This CDR3 is 14 amino acids long. Germline loops: CDR1 SGHRS, CDR2 YFSETQ. V shed 0 bases and J 8 bases; nucleotides not matched to a gene: 5. This chain's CDR3 is CASSLGDSVDIQYF. The CDR3 coding sequence is TGCGCCAGCAGCTTGGGGGACAGCGTGGACATTCAGTACTTC.

This clone is a singleton in its sample. The chain joins TRBV29-1 to TRBJ2-1; 12 nucleotides line up with TRBD2. The CDR3 is 15 residues long. Trimming removed 1 base from V and 5 bases from J; junction bases left unmatched: 3. The germline V gene encodes CDR1 SQVTM and CDR2 ANQGSEA. The CDR3 spells CSVEGTSGKHNEQFF. CDR3 sequence (DNA): TGCAGCGTTGAAGGGACTAGCGGGAAGCACAATGAGCAGTTCTTC.

In the case of this clone: Within the sample, other DNA sequences also encode this same CDR3. The chain is built from TRBV27 and TRBJ2-1, with D perhaps matching TRBD2 (5 bases). V was trimmed by 3 bases and J by 9 bases, leaving 6 bases between them. CDR3 size: 11 residues. Per the germline V gene, CDR1 is MNHEY and CDR2 is SMNVEV (reference sequence). CDR3 protein: CASSFGVEQFF. CDR3 bases: TGTGCCAGCAGTTTCGGGGTTGAGCAGTTCTTC.

V is TRBV15 and J is TRBJ2-2; D is ambiguous. Between the trimmed V and J ends, which lost 2 bases and 2 bases, there was a span of 6 bases. This CDR3 is built from 14 residues. Germline CDR1 LNHNV, CDR2 YYDKDF (reference sequence). For the CDR3, the DNA is TGTGCCACCAGCAGAACGCGCAACACCGGGGAGCTGTTTTTT. Residues: CATSRTRNTGELFF.

This clone was seen only a few times. The gene calls are TRBV15 and TRBJ2-5; a weak D match, TRBD2 (6 bases). The germline CDR1 and CDR2 sequences are LNHNV and YYDKDF (reference sequence). Trimming left V 0 bases short and J 6 bases short, with 17 bases between. The CDR3 covers 16 residues. The CDR3 sequence: CATSRDGGTSGKTQYF. CDR3 in DNA: TGTGCCACCAGCAGAGATGGGGGGACCAGCGGAAAGACCCAGTACTTC.

This rearrangement joins TRBV2 to TRBJ2-7; D unresolved. Germline assignment: CDR1 SNHLY and CDR2 FYNNEI. V lost 3 bases and J 6 bases, leaving 9 bases between the germline ends. The CDR3 loop spans 12 amino acids. CDR3 in amino acids: CASSDNRSEQYF. CDR3 sequence (DNA): TGTGCCAGCAGTGATAACAGAAGCGAGCAGTACTTC. Full variable domain (outside the CDR3, taken from reference TRBV2 and TRBJ2-7): EPEVTQTPSHQVTQMGQEVILRCVPISNHLYFYWYRQILGQKVEFLVSFYNNEISEKSEIFDDQFSVERPDGSNFTLKIRSTKLEDSAMYFCASSDNRSEQYFGPGTRLTVT.

This chain joins TRBV19 and TRBJ2-5, with TRBD2 matching 10 bases. Per germline, CDR1 LNHDA and CDR2 SQIVND (reference sequence). The length of the CDR3 is 19 residues. V was clipped by 1 base and J by 0 bases; unmatched bases: 11. The CDR3 here is CASSIGVGLAAMDQETQYF. CDR3 in DNA: TGTGCCAGTAGTATAGGTGTTGGACTAGCGGCCATGGACCAAGAGACCCAGTACTTC.

This clone was observed a single time. The J gene is TRBJ1-4, the V gene TRBV25-1; TRBD1 aligns across 7 bases. The CDR3 has 15 amino acids. V lost 4 bases to trimming and J lost 8 bases; unmatched junction nucleotides: 10. Germline V CDR1 and CDR2: MGHDK, SYGVNS. CDR3 DNA sequence: TGTGCCAGCAGTGGCTACAGGGGTTCTTTGGAAAAACTGTTTTTT. Protein product: CASSGYRGSLEKLFF.

The count of this clone is one. The chain carries TRBV7-9 and TRBJ2-1; D ambiguous. This CDR3 has 16 amino acids. The germline V gene encodes CDR1 SEHNR and CDR2 FQNEAQ (reference sequence). V gave up 5 bases and J gave up 5 bases, with 19 bases separating them. CDR3 DNA sequence: TGTGCCAGCAGCCCTCTGCCGGCTAGTAGCCACAATGAGCAGTTCTTC. Translated, it gives CASSPLPASSHNEQFF.

This chain connects TRBV5-6 to TRBJ2-2; TRBD1 matches at 8 bases. Trimming removed 4 bases from V and 4 bases from J; junction bases left unmatched: 6. Germline CDR1 and CDR2: SGHDT and YYEEEE. This CDR3 spans 15 amino acids. The CDR3 DNA follows: TGTGCCAGCAGCATGGACAGGGACCCCACCGGGGAGCTGTTTTTT. Translated, it gives CASSMDRDPTGELFF.

This chain links TRBV29-1 with TRBJ2-3, with 8 bases fitting TRBD2. With V trimmed by 8 bases and J by 2 bases, 9 bases remained unmatched. The CDR3 is made up of 14 amino acids. From germline, CDR1 is SQVTM and CDR2 ANQGSEA. The CDR3 here is CSLSGSRDTDTQYF. CDR3 nucleotide sequence: TGCAGCTTAAGCGGGAGCCGAGACACAGATACGCAGTATTTT.